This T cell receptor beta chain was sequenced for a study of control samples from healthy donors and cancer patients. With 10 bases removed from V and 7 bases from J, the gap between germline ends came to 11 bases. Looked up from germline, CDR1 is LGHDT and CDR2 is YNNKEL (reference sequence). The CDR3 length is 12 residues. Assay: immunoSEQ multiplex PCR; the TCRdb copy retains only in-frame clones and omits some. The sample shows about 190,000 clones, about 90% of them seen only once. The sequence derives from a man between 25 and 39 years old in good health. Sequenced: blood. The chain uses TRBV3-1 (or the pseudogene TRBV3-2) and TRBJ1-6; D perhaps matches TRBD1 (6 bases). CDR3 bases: TGTGCCACCGGGGGGCTCAATTCACCCCTCCACTTT. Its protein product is CATGGLNSPLHF.